Sequencing of this T cell receptor beta chain was carried out in a study of blood T cell repertoires in COVID-19. The CDR3 runs to 16 residues. Germline assignment: CDR1 MGHRA and CDR2 YSYEKL. The ends lost 4 bases at V and 3 bases at J; junction bases unmatched: 5. Only in-frame clones appear in the TCRdb table, and some are missing; sequencing was by immunoSEQ multiplex PCR. The sample lists fewer than 400,000 clones; roughly 90% were seen once. While infection was still active, Seattle patients were enrolled and then followed longitudinally. The receptor was isolated from a woman aged 25 to 39 with COVID-19, enrolled during active disease. The material sequenced was peripheral blood. The chain links TRBV4-1 to TRBJ2-3, with 12 bases lining up with TRBD1. CDR3 sequence (DNA): TGCGCCAGCAGCCCGGGACAGGGGGCTTTTACAGATACGCAGTATTTT. It specifies CASSPGQGAFTDTQYF.